This record looks at one T cell receptor beta chain sequence and its context. Trimming cost V 4 bases and J 5 bases; bases outside gene matches: 10. Germline CDR1 SGHAT, CDR2 FQNNGV. The CDR3 is made up of 18 amino acids. The sample comes from a study of response to subunit inactivated influenza vaccine. TCRdb reprocessed the RT-PCR reads via MiXCR and lists one record per CDR3 protein. The data contain roughly 170,000 distinct CDR3 sequences, about 9% of them singletons. The clonotype comes from a man aged 50-60 years who received an inactivated influenza vaccine. The sample was non-naive T cells sorted from PBMCs, taken on the day of vaccination. V gene TRBV11-2 combines with J gene TRBJ2-1; 14 bases match TRBD2. The CDR3 DNA reads as TGTGCCAGCAGCTCACTTCCGGGACTAGCGGGGGCGAACAATGAGCAGTTCTTC. This encodes CASSSLPGLAGANNEQFF. Supplemented by reference TRBV11-2 and TRBJ2-1, the full variable domain reads EAGVAQSPRYKIIEKRQSVAFWCNPISGHATLYWYQQILGQGPKLLIQFQNNGVVDDSQLPKDRFSAERLKGVDSTLKIQPAKLEDSAVYLCASSSLPGLAGANNEQFFGPGTRLTVL.